This passage covers 12 T cell receptor beta chains from one sample sequenced in a study of human T cells and chemical hapten exposure. Time point: patch test 3, about 24 weeks after DPC sensitization. The treatment: therapeutic diphenylcyclopropenone sensitization with weekly scalp DPC. TCRdb recomputed calls from the RACE reads with MiXCR, one row per CDR3 protein. The table has some 62,000 distinct CDR3 sequences, approximately 10% seen once. This sample comprised whole blood, obtained in connection with sensitization to the hapten diphenylcyclopropenone (DPC). These receptors came from a woman under 40 with alopecia areata. Some clones in this sample may be carry-over from other donors' samples.

The chain uses TRBV4-3 and TRBJ1-2, with unresolved D. V lost 6 bases and J 8 bases, leaving 13 bases between the germline ends. The CDR3 is 12 residues long. The germline V gene encodes CDR1 LGHNA and CDR2 YSLEER. CDR3 amino acids: CASSESGDGYTF. CDR3 bases: TGCGCCAGCAGTGAGTCGGGCGACGGCTACACCTTC.

This clonotype was observed at least ten times. The chain links TRBV15 to TRBJ1-2; D is undetermined. V was trimmed by 0 bases and J by 4 bases, leaving 9 bases between them. CDR1 is LNHNV, CDR2 YYDKDF, per germline (reference sequence). The CDR3 covers 14 residues. The CDR3 nucleotides are TGTGCCACCAGCAGAGATAGACATAGCTATGGCTACACCTTC. The encoded protein is CATSRDRHSYGYTF.

CDR3 DNA sequence: TGTGCCTGGAGTGTAGACTTGGTTGGGCACTACAATGAGCAGTTCTTC. Amino acids: CAWSVDLVGHYNEQFF. The rearrangement uses TRBV30 and TRBJ2-1; D is uncertain. CDR3 size: 16 residues. Germline CDR1 GTSNPN, CDR2 SVGIG (reference sequence). The ends were cut back, 0 bases at V and 3 bases at J, with 15 bases in the middle.

This clonotype was counted only a few times. The chain carries TRBV4-2 and TRBJ2-1; 10 bases are shared with TRBD1. CDR3 size: 17 residues. Germline V gene sequence: CDR1 LGHNA, CDR2 YNFKEQ. V lost 0 bases and J lost 8; bases outside the gene matches: 10. CDR3 region: CASSQDPEDRGNDEQFF. DNA of the CDR3: TGTGCCAGCAGCCAAGATCCCGAGGACAGGGGGAACGATGAGCAGTTCTTC.

This clonotype was seen repeatedly, ten times or more. The CDR3 spells CASSLLAGDSYEQYF. CDR3 DNA: TGCGCCAGCAGCTTGCTAGCGGGAGATTCCTACGAGCAGTACTTC. The rearrangement uses TRBV5-1 and TRBJ2-7; 10 bases match TRBD2. V shed 1 base, J shed 1 base, and the junction held 2 bases outside the gene matches. The CDR3 consists of 15 residues. Germline assignment: CDR1 SGHRS and CDR2 YFSETQ.

The chain recombines TRBV28 with TRBJ2-7, with TRBD1 as a possible D gene (7 bases). The CDR3 extends over 14 amino acids. Per the germline V gene, CDR1 is MDHEN and CDR2 is SYDVKM. Between the trimmed V and J ends, which lost 1 base and 5 bases, there was a span of 12 bases. CDR3 sequence reads: CASSLSEGAHEQYF. Written as DNA, the CDR3 is TGTGCCAGCAGTTTATCGGAGGGGGCCCACGAGCAGTACTTC.

In its sample, this clonotype was seen a few times. The V gene is TRBV11-2, the J gene TRBJ2-7; possibly TRBD1 for D (5 bases). Germline CDR1 is SGHAT and CDR2 is FQNNGV. Trimming took 2 bases from V and 0 from J, leaving 8 bases between them. The CDR3 is made up of 14 amino acids. The CDR3 sequence: CASSLSDSSYEQYF. In DNA, the CDR3 is TGTGCCAGCAGCTTAAGTGACAGCTCCTACGAGCAGTACTTC.

This clonotype turned up a few times. The chain combines TRBV28 with TRBJ2-7; no clear D gene. There are 13 residues in the CDR3. Per germline, CDR1 MDHEN and CDR2 SYDVKM. The ends were cut back, 6 bases at V and 2 bases at J, with 11 bases in the middle. CDR3 sequence: CASSPGSAYEQYF. CDR3 nucleotides: TGTGCCAGCAGCCCCGGGTCAGCCTACGAGCAGTACTTC.

The table lists this clonotype with a few counts. This sequence joins TRBV6-4 and TRBJ1-2; D gene ambiguous. The CDR3 extends over 12 amino acids. V was clipped by 2 bases and J by 4 bases, with 5 bases between them. Per the germline V gene, CDR1 is MRHNA and CDR2 is SNTAGT. The CDR3 is CASSDPFYGYTF. The CDR3 nucleotides read TGTGCCAGCAGTGACCCCTTCTATGGCTACACCTTC.

The chain has TRBV11-3 and TRBJ1-1, with D possibly matching TRBD1 (6 bases). The CDR3 covers 14 residues. Germline CDR1 and CDR2: SGHNT and YENEEA. V was cut by 5 bases and J by 5 bases, with 15 bases left in between. The CDR3 DNA sequence: TGTGCCAGCAGCCCCGGTCGGGGGGCGACTGAAGCTTTCTTT. Its protein product is CASSPGRGATEAFF.

This clonotype was counted a few times. The chain carries TRBV25-1 and TRBJ1-6; tentative D call: TRBD1 (6 bases). V lost 8 bases, J lost 7 bases, and 12 bases lay in between. The germline V gene has CDR1 MGHDK and CDR2 SYGVNS. CDR3 length: 13 residues. The CDR3 sequence: CASGGQTNSPLHF. The CDR3 DNA follows: TGTGCCAGCGGAGGACAGACCAATTCACCCCTCCACTTT.

This chain joins TRBV6-5 and TRBJ2-7; weak D call: TRBD2 (6 bases). The CDR3 runs to 15 residues. Looked up from germline, CDR1 is MNHEY and CDR2 is SVGAGI. V lost 4 bases and J 4 bases, leaving 17 bases between the germline ends. CDR3 DNA: TGTGCCAGCAGTTCGACTCCGGGACTCGGATACGAGCAGTACTTC. Translated, it gives CASSSTPGLGYEQYF.